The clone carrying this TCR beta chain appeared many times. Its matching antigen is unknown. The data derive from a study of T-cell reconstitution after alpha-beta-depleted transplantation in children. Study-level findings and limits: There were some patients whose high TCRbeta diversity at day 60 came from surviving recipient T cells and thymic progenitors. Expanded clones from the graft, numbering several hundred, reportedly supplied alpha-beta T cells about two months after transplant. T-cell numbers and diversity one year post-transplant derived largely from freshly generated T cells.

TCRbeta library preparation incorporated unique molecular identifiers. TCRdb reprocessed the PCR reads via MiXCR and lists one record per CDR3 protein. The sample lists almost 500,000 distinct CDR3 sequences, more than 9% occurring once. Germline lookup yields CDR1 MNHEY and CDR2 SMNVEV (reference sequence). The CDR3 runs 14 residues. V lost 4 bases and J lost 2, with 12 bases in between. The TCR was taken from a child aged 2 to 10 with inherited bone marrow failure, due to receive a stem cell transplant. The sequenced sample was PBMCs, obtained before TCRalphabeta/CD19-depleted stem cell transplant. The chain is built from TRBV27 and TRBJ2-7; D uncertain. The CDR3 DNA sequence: TGTGCCAGCAGTTCTTTTCCGGGCACCTACGAGCAGTACTTC. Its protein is CASSSFPGTYEQYF.